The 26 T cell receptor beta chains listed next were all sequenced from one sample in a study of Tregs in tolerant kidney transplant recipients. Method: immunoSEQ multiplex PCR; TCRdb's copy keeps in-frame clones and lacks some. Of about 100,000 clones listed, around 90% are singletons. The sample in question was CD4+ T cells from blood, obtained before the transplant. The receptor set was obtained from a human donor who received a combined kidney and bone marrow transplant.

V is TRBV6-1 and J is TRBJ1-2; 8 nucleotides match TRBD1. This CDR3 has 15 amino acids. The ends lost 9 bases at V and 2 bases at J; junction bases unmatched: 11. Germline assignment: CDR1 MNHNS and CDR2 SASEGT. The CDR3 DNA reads TGTGCCAGTCACTGGGGAGGACAGGGAAACTATGGCTACACCTTC. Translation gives CASHWGGQGNYGYTF.

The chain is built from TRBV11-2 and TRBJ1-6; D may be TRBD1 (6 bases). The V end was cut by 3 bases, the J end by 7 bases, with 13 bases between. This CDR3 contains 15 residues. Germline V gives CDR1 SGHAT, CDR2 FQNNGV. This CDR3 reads CASSLSGAANSPLHF. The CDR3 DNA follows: TGTGCCAGCAGCTTGTCAGGGGCCGCGAATTCACCCCTCCACTTT.

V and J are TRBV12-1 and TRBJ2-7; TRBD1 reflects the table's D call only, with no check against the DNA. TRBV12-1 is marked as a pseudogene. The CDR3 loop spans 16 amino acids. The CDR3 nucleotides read TGTGCCAGCAGCCCTGATGGGCGTTCCGACTCCTACGAGCAGTACTTC. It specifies CASSPDGRSDSYEQYF.

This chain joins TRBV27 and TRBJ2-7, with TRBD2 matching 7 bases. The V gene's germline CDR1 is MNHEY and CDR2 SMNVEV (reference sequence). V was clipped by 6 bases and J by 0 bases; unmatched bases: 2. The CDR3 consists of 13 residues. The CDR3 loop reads CASSSGNSYEQYF. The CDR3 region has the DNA TGTGCCAGCAGCAGCGGGAACTCCTACGAGCAGTACTTC.

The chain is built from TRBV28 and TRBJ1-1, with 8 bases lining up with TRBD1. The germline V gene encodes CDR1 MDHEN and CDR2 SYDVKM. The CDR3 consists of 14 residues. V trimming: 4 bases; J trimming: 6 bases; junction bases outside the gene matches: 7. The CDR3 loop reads CASSYRGSRPEAFF. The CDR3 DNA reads TGTGCCAGCAGTTACAGGGGGAGTCGGCCTGAAGCTTTCTTT.

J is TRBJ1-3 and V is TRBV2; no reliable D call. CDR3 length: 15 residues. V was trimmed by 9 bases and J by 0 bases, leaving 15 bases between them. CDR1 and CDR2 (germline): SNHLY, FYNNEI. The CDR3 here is CASSPRGASGNTIYF. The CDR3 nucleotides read TGTGCCAGTTCCCCCCGGGGAGCCTCTGGAAACACCATATATTTT. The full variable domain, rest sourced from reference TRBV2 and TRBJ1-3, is EPEVTQTPSHQVTQMGQEVILRCVPISNHLYFYWYRQILGQKVEFLVSFYNNEISEKSEIFDDQFSVERPDGSNFTLKIRSTKLEDSAMYFCASSPRGASGNTIYFGEGSWLTVV.

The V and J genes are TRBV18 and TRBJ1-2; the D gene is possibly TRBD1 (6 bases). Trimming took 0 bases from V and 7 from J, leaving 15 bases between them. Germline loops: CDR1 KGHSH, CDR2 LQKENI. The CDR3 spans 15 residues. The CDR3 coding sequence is TGTGCCAGCTCACCACCGGTAAACAGGGCGAGTGGCTACACCTTC. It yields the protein CASSPPVNRASGYTF.

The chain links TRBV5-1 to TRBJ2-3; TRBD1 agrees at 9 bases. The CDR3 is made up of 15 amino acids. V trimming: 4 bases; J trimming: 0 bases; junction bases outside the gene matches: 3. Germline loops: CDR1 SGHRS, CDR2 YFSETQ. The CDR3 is CASSPGTGSTDTQYF. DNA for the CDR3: TGCGCCAGCAGCCCGGGGACAGGGAGCACAGATACGCAGTATTTT.

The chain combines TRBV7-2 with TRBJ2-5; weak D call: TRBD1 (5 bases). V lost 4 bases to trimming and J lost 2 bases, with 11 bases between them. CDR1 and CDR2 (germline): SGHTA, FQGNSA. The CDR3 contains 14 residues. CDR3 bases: TGTGCCAGCAGCTCAATGAGACAGCAAGAGACCCAGTACTTC. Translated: CASSSMRQQETQYF. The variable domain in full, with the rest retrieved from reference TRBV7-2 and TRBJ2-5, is GAGVSQSPSNKVTEKGKDVELRCDPISGHTALYWYRQSLGQGLEFLIYFQGNSAPDKSGLPSDRFSAERTGGSVSTLTIQRTQQEDSAVYLCASSSMRQQETQYFGPGTRLLVL.

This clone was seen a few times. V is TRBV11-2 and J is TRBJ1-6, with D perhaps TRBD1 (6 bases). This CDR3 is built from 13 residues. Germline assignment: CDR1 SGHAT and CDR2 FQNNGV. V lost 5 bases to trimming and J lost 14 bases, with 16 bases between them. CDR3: CASSPDRLRALHF. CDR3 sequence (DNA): TGTGCCAGCAGCCCAGACAGGCTAAGGGCCCTCCACTTT.

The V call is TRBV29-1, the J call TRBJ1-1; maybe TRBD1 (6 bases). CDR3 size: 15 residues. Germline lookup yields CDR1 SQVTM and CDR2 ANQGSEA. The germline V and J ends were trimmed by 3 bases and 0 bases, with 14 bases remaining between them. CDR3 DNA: TGCAGCGTTGATAGGGGGAAGGGGATGAACACTGAAGCTTTCTTT. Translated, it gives CSVDRGKGMNTEAFF.

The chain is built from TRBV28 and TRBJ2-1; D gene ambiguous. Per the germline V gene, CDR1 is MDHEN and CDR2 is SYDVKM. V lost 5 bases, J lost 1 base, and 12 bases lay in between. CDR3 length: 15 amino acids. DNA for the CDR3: TGTGCCAGCAGTCCGTCCTCTTCTTCCTACAATGAGCAGTTCTTC. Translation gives CASSPSSSSYNEQFF.

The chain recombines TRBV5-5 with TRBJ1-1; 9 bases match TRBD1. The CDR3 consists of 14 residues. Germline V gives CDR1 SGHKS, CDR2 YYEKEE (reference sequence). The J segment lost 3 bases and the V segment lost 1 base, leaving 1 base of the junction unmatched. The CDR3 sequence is CASSLTGGYTEAFF. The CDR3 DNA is TGTGCCAGCAGCTTGACAGGGGGCTACACTGAAGCTTTCTTT.

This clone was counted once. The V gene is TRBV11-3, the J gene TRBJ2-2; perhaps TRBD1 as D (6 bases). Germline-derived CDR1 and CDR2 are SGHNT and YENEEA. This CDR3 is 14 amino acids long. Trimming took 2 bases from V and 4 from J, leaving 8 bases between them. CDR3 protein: CASSLLQGTGELFF. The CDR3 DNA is TGTGCCAGCAGCTTACTACAGGGCACCGGGGAGCTGTTTTTT.

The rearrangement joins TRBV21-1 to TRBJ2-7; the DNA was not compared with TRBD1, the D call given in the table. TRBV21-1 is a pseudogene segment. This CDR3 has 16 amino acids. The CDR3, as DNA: TGTGCCAGCAGCAAAGCGCTGGGACAGTCACCCTACGAGCAGTACTTC. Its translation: CASSKALGQSPYEQYF.

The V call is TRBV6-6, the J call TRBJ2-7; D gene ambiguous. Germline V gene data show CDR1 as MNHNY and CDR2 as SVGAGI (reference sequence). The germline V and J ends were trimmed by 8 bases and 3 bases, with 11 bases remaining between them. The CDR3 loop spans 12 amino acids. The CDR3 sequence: CASSVVFYEQYF. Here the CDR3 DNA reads TGTGCCAGCTCGGTAGTCTTCTACGAGCAGTACTTC.

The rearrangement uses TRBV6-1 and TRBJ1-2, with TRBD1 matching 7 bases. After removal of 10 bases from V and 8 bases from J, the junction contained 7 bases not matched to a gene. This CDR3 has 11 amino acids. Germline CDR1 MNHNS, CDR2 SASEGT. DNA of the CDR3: TGTGCCACCACACAGGGGATGGGCTACACCTTC. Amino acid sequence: CATTQGMGYTF.

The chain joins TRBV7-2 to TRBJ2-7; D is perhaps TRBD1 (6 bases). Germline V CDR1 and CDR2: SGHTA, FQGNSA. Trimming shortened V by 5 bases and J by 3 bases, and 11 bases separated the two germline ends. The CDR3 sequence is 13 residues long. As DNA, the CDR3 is TGTGCCAGCAGCGCCAGGGACATCTACGAGCAGTACTTC. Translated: CASSARDIYEQYF.

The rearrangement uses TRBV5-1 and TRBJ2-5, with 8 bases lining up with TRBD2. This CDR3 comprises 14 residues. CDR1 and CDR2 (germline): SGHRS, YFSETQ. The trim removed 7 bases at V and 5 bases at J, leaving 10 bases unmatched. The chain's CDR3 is CASETGGAEETQYF. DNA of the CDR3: TGCGCCAGCGAAACCGGGGGGGCTGAGGAGACCCAGTACTTC.

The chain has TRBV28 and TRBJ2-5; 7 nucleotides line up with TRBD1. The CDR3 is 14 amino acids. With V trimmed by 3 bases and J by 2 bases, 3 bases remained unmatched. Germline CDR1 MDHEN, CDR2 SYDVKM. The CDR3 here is CASSFARGQETQYF. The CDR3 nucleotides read TGTGCCAGCAGTTTTGCCAGGGGGCAAGAGACCCAGTACTTC.

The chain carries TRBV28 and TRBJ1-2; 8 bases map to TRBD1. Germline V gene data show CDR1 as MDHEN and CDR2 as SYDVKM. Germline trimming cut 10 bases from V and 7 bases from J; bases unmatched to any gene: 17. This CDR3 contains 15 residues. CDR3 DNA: TGTGCCACCCTTTGGGGCACAGGGGGGTTATTTGGCTACACCTTC. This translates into CATLWGTGGLFGYTF.

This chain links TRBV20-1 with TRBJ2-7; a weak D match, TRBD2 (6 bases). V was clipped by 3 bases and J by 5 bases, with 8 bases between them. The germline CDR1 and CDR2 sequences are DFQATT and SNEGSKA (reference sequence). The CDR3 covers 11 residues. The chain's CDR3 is CSARRGDEQYF. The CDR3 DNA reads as TGCAGTGCTAGGCGGGGAGACGAGCAGTACTTC.

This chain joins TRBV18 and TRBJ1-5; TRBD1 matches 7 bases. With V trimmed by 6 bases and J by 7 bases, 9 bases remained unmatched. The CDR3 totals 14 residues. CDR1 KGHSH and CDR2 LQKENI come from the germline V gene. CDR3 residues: CASSPDRVTQPQHF. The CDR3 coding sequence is TGTGCCAGCTCGCCAGACAGGGTAACCCAGCCCCAGCATTTT.

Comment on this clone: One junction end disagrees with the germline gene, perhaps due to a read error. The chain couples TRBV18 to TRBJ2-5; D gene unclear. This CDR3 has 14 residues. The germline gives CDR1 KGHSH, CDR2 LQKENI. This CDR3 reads CASSPRRNQETQYF. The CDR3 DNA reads TGTGCCAGCTCACCACGCAGGAACCAGGAGACCCAGTACTTC.

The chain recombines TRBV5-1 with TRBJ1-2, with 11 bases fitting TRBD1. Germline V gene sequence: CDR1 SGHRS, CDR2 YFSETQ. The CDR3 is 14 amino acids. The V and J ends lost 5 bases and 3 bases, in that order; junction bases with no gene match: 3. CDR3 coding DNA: TGCGCCAGCAGTCGGACAGGGGGCGACTATGGCTACACCTTC. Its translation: CASSRTGGDYGYTF.

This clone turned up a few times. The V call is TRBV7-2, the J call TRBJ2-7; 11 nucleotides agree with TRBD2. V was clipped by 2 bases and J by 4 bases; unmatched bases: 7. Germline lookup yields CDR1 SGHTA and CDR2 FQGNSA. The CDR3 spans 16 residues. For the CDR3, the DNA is TGTGCCAGCAGCTTAAGGCCTAGCGGGGGGCCTTACGAGCAGTACTTC. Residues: CASSLRPSGGPYEQYF.